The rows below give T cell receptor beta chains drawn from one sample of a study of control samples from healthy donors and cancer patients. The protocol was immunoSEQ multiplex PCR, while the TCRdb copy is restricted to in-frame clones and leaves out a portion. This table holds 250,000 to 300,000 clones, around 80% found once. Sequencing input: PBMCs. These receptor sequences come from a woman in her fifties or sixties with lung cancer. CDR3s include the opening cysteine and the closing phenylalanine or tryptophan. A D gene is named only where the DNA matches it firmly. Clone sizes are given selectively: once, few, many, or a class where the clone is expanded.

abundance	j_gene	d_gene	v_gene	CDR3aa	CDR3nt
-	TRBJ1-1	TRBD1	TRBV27	CASRLIMGQGGSTEAFF	TGTGCCAGCAGATTAATCATGGGACAGGGAGGTAGCACTGAAGCTTTCTTT
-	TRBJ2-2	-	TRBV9	CASSINGGELFF	TGTGCCAGCAGTATTAATGGCGGGGAGCTGTTTTTT
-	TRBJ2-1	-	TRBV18	CASSSLGGSSYNEQFF	TGTGCCAGCTCATCCCTTGGGGGATCATCCTACAATGAGCAGTTCTTC
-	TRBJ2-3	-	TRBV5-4	CASSLAGRRGTQYF	TGTGCCAGCAGCTTGGCGGGCCGGCGAGGTACGCAGTATTTT
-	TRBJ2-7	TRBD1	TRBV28	CASSSGQGAYEQYF	TGTGCCAGCAGTTCGGGACAGGGGGCCTACGAGCAGTACTTC
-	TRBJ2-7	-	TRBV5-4	CASSRRDGHSYEQYF	TGTGCCAGCAGCCGCCGGGACGGACACTCCTACGAGCAGTACTTC
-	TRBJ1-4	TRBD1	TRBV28	CASSPHYQGDEKLFF	TGTGCCAGCAGTCCCCACTATCAGGGGGATGAAAAACTGTTTTTT
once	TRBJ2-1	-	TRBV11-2	CASSLGTYNEQFF	TGTGCCAGCAGCCTGGGGACCTACAATGAGCAGTTCTTC
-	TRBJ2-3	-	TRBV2	CASSEGTLQGTQYF	TGTGCCAGCAGTGAGGGGACCCTACAGGGTACGCAGTATTTT
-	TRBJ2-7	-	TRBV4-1	CASSQAADRGQNEQYF	TGCGCCAGCAGCCAAGCTGCGGACCGAGGACAGAACGAGCAGTACTTC
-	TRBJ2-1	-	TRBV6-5	CASSYQAATSYNEQFF	TGTGCCAGCAGTTACCAGGCAGCGACCTCTTACAATGAGCAGTTCTTC
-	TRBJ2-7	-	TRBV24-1	CATSDGGVYEQYF	TGTGCCACCAGTGATGGGGGCGTCTACGAGCAGTACTTC
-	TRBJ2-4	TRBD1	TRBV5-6	CASSWTGDGIQYF	TGTGCCAGCAGCTGGACAGGGGATGGGATTCAGTACTTC
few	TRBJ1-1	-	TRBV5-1	CASSDQLNTEAFF	TGCGCCAGCAGCGATCAGTTGAACACTGAAGCTTTCTTT
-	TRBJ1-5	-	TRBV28	CASSLGMGGNQPQHF	-
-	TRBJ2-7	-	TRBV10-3	CATADSSYEQYF	TGTGCCACCGCCGACAGTTCCTACGAGCAGTACTTC
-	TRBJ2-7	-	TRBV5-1	CASSPPRGYEQYF	TGCGCCAGCAGTCCACCCAGGGGCTACGAGCAGTACTTC
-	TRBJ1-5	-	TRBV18	CASSPDRKQPQHF	TGTGCCAGCTCACCCGACAGAAAGCAGCCCCAGCATTTT
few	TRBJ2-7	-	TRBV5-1	CASRMRGGPYEQYF	TGCGCCAGCAGGATGCGGGGTGGGCCCTACGAGCAGTACTTC
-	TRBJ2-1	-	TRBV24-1	CATSDSTGPYNEQFF	TGTGCCACCAGTGATAGTACAGGGCCGTACAATGAGCAGTTCTTC
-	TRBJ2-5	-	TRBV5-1	CASSLIGGEETQYF	TGCGCCAGCAGCTTGATAGGAGGGGAAGAGACCCAGTACTTC
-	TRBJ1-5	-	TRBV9	CASSVETSEGPQHF	TGTGCCAGCAGCGTAGAGACCTCCGAAGGGCCCCAGCATTTT
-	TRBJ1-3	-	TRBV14	CASSQVLPGNTIYF	TGTGCCAGCAGCCAAGTCCTTCCTGGAAACACCATATATTTT
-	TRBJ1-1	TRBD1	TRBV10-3	CASQQGANTEAFF	TGTGCCTCACAACAGGGGGCCAACACTGAAGCTTTCTTT
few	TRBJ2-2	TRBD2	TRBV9	CASSAGGGRNTGELFF	TGTGCCAGCAGCGCGGGAGGGGGAAGAAACACCGGGGAGCTGTTTTTT